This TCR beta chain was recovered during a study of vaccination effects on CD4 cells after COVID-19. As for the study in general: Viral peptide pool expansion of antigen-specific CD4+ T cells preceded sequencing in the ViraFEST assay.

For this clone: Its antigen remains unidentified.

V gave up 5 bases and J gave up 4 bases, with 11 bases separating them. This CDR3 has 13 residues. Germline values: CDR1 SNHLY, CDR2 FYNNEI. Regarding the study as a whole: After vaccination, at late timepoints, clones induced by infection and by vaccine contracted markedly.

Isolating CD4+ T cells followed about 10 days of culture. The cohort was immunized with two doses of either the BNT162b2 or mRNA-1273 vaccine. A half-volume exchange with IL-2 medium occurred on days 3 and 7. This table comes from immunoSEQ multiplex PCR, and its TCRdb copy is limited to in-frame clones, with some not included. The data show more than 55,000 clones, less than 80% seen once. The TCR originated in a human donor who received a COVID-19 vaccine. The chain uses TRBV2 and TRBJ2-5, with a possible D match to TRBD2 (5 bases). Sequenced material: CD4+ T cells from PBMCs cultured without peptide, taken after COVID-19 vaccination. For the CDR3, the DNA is TGTGCCAGCAGTCGGGATTTACGAGAGACCCAGTACTTC. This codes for CASSRDLRETQYF.